A single sample gave rise to the 3 T cell receptor beta chains below, sequenced in a study of graft-versus-host responses after intestinal transplantation. Clones were sequenced by immunoSEQ multiplex PCR, and TCRdb holds only the in-frame ones, with some missing. This sample carries fewer than 120,000 clones, 80% to 95% of them seen once, and the ten largest clones take about 0.51%. No antigen is known for these receptors. The sample here was unstimulated CD8+ T cells sorted from spleen or lymph node cells, taken before intestinal transplant. These receptors were collected from a human donor who received an intestinal transplant.

The chain joins TRBV2 to TRBJ2-3; maybe TRBD2 (5 bases). This CDR3 has 13 residues. The germline V gene encodes CDR1 SNHLY and CDR2 FYNNEI. Trimming left V 8 bases short and J 3 bases short, with 12 bases between. CDR3 nucleotide sequence: TGTGCCAGCGGGGAGATCCCGACAGATACGCAGTATTTT. Translation gives CASGEIPTDTQYF.

The chain is built from TRBV27 and TRBJ2-7, with 7 bases aligning to TRBD1. After removal of 6 bases from V and 0 bases from J, the junction contained 8 bases not matched to a gene. The length of the CDR3 is 15 residues. Germline CDR1 reads MNHEY; CDR2 reads SMNVEV (reference sequence). The DNA for the CDR3 is TGTGCCAGCAGACCTAAAGACAGGGCCTCCTACGAGCAGTACTTC. This translates into CASRPKDRASYEQYF.

This rearrangement joins TRBV7-6 to TRBJ2-3, with TRBD2 matching over 9 bases. Trimming at V came to 1 base and at J to 11 bases, leaving 4 bases not matched to a gene. The length of the CDR3 is 13 residues. In germline, CDR1 is SGHVS, CDR2 FNYEAQ. CDR3 protein: CASSLGGGRGQYF. In nucleotides, the CDR3 is TGTGCCAGCAGCTTAGGCGGCGGGAGGGGGCAGTATTTT.